The clone carrying this TCR beta chain was counted ten times or more. Its specificity is unknown. The sample originates from a study of T-cell reconstitution after alpha-beta-depleted transplantation in children. Study results and limitations: A year had passed since transplant, and T-cell counts and diversity by then came mostly from newly produced T cells.

Per germline, CDR1 SGHRS and CDR2 YFSETQ. Trimming took 0 bases from V and 2 from J, leaving 14 bases between them. The CDR3 totals 16 residues. Preparation of the TCRbeta library involved a method that used unique molecular identifiers. TCRdb re-called the PCR reads with MiXCR, one entry per CDR3 protein. The sample includes more than 200,000 distinct CDR3 sequences, roughly 8.3% of them seen just once. The receptor comes from a male patient between 2 and 9 years old who had a stem cell transplant for acute myeloid leukemia, so the T cells may come from the graft donor. The specimen was PBMCs, mostly from graft donor cells, collected 360 days after TCRalphabeta/CD19-depleted stem cell transplant. The rearrangement uses TRBV5-1 and TRBJ1-2; D remains ambiguous. CDR3 DNA sequence: TGCGCCAGCAGCTTGGCCGCTGGACCCTTAAACTATGGCTACACCTTC. This sequence encodes CASSLAAGPLNYGYTF.